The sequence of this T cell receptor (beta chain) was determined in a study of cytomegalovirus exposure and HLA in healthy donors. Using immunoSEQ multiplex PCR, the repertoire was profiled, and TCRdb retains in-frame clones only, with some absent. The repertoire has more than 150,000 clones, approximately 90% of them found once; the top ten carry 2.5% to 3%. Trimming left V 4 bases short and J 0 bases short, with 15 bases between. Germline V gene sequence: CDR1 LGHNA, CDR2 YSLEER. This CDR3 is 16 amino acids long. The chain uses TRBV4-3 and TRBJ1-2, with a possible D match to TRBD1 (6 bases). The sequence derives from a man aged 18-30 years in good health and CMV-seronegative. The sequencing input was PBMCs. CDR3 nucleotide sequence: TGCGCCAGCAGCCTAAGATTTAGGGGGACTAACTATGGCTACACCTTC. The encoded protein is CASSLRFRGTNYGYTF.